This T cell receptor (beta chain) stems from a study of monozygotic twins with inflammatory bowel disease. This CDR3 contains 13 residues. Germline V gene lookup returns CDR1 DFQATT and CDR2 SNEGSKA (reference sequence). Each CDR3 protein gets one entry in TCRdb, which reprocessed the 5' RACE reads and gives no DNA. This listing includes about 160,000 distinct CDR3 sequences. This sequence was found in a human donor with ulcerative colitis or Crohn's disease, or a healthy co-twin of an affected twin (not recorded which). The sequenced sample was blood. V usage is TRBV20-1 and J usage is TRBJ2-1; the D call of TRBD1 rests on TCRdb alone, since no DNA is present to check it. CDR3 in amino acids: CSARDKGFNEQFF.